These 11 T cell receptor beta chains originate from one sample sequenced in a study of cytomegalovirus exposure and HLA in healthy donors (TCRdb year 2017). The method behind the library was the immunoSEQ multiplex PCR assay. The table comes from immuneACCESS by way of TCRdb, which keeps in-frame sequences with V and J called. Part of the clones is missing from these tables; in studies checked, under half for an unresolved V gene and the rest for unknown reasons. Across this sample there are hundreds of thousands of clones, with about 90% seen only once. The top ten clones comprise 12% of the sample. Sequences were obtained from PBMCs. The source is a man between 18 and 29 years old in good health and CMV-seropositive.

The J gene is TRBJ1-2, the V gene TRBV19; 10 bases map to TRBD1. Trimming cost V 3 bases and J 4 bases; bases outside gene matches: 5. This CDR3 has 15 amino acids. In germline, CDR1 is LNHDA, CDR2 SQIVND (reference sequence). The CDR3 loop is CASSILRTGGYGYTF. The CDR3 nucleotides read TGTGCCAGTAGTATTCTGCGGACAGGGGGCTATGGCTACACCTTC.

V gene TRBV30 combines with J gene TRBJ2-5; D unclear. Trimming took 0 bases from V and 6 from J, leaving 14 bases between them. The CDR3 has 14 amino acids. The germline V gene has CDR1 GTSNPN and CDR2 SVGIG (reference sequence). CDR3 protein: CAWSVGLVQQTQYF. The DNA for the CDR3 is TGTGCCTGGAGTGTTGGGCTAGTTCAACAGACCCAGTACTTC.

The V call is TRBV7-9, the J call TRBJ1-1, with 7 bases aligning to TRBD1. This CDR3 has 11 residues. The V gene's germline CDR1 is SEHNR and CDR2 FQNEAQ (reference sequence). CDR3 in DNA: TGTGCTACCTCAGGGGGGGTTGAAGCTTTCTTT. Its translation is CATSGGVEAFF.

The genes are TRBV27 and TRBJ2-1; the D gene is possibly TRBD1 (5 bases). Germline-derived CDR1 and CDR2 are MNHEY and SMNVEV (reference sequence). CDR3 length: 13 amino acids. The ends were cut back, 5 bases at V and 8 bases at J, with 13 bases in the middle. CDR3 protein: CASSQWGGHEQFF. The CDR3 bases are TGTGCCAGCAGTCAGTGGGGCGGCCATGAGCAGTTCTTC.

The chain employs TRBV18 and TRBJ2-7; D gene ambiguous. Germline CDR1 and CDR2: KGHSH and LQKENI. The CDR3 length is 10 residues. V was trimmed by 6 bases and J by 3 bases, leaving 3 bases between them. The CDR3 loop is CASSLYEQYF. For the CDR3, the DNA is TGTGCCAGCTCCCTCTACGAGCAGTACTTC.

The chain links TRBV6-1 to TRBJ1-5; weak D call: TRBD1 (5 bases). The CDR3 sequence is 16 residues long. Looked up from germline, CDR1 is MNHNS and CDR2 is SASEGT. V was pared by 2 bases and J by 4 bases, with 15 bases between. The DNA of the CDR3 is TGTGCCAGCAGTGAATTTGGAGGGGTAGGAAATCAGCCCCAGCATTTT. This encodes CASSEFGGVGNQPQHF.

In the case of this clone: Other nucleotide sequences from this sample produce the same CDR3. V and J are TRBV4-1 and TRBJ2-7; tentative D call: TRBD1 (6 bases). This CDR3 is built from 14 residues. CDR1 is MGHRA and CDR2 is YSYEKL in the germline V gene. V lost 0 bases, J lost 1 base, and 7 bases lay in between. CDR3 residues: CASSQEGQSYEQYF. The CDR3 nucleotides read TGCGCCAGCAGCCAAGAAGGACAGTCCTACGAGCAGTACTTC.

This chain joins TRBV9 and TRBJ1-5, with TRBD1 matching 8 bases. The germline gives CDR1 SGDLS, CDR2 YYNGEE. V trimming: 2 bases; J trimming: 0 bases; junction bases outside the gene matches: 1. The CDR3 is made up of 15 amino acids. The CDR3 sequence is CASSVGQGSNQPQHF. CDR3 DNA: TGTGCCAGCAGCGTTGGACAGGGTAGCAATCAGCCCCAGCATTTT.

The chain combines TRBV19 with TRBJ2-1, with D tentatively TRBD2 (5 bases). The germline gives CDR1 LNHDA, CDR2 SQIVND (reference sequence). V shed 6 bases and J shed 0 bases, with 12 bases lying between them. The length of the CDR3 is 15 residues. Here the CDR3 DNA reads TGTGCCAGTAGCGCCGGGGATAGCTCCTACAATGAGCAGTTCTTC. It translates to CASSAGDSSYNEQFF.

The DNA of the CDR3 is TGTGCCAGCAGCTCAACAGGGTACTCTGGGGCCAACGTCCTGACTTTC. Its protein product is CASSSTGYSGANVLTF. The chain links TRBV7-9 to TRBJ2-6; possibly TRBD1 for D (6 bases). The germline gives CDR1 SEHNR, CDR2 FQNEAQ (reference sequence). V was trimmed by 4 bases and J by 0 bases, leaving 10 bases between them. This CDR3 comprises 16 residues.

The chain has TRBV11-3 and TRBJ2-7; D may be TRBD1 (5 bases). V was pared by 4 bases and J by 1 base, with 8 bases between. This CDR3 is built from 13 residues. Looked up from germline, CDR1 is SGHNT and CDR2 is YENEEA. CDR3 protein: CASSSTGSYEQYF. The DNA for the CDR3 is TGTGCCAGCAGCTCCACAGGTTCCTACGAGCAGTACTTC.